Detailed here is one T cell receptor (beta chain). The clone's antigen remains unknown. No much larger clonotype is one base removed from it; base qualities were not supplied. The data were taken from a study of blood T cell repertoires in COVID-19 (dated by TCRdb to between 2020 and 2021). With regard to the full study: Samples from collaborators originated in the United States, Italy and Spain and spanned both the acute and convalescent phases of COVID-19. The prospective study material was composed of cDNA or gDNA derived from T cells, B-cell-depleted T cells, or PBMCs. Deeply sampled blood TCRbeta repertoires from subjects exposed to, actively infected with, or recovered from COVID-19 were included in the dataset. The repertoires were released in a freely available public database intended as a resource for research on the immune response to SARS-CoV-2. The samples were drawn from two sources: the first 160 participants of the ongoing ImmuneRACE study, and 1,200 or so subjects contributed by 6 global collaborators. The sample metadata nearly always contained a de-identified subject ID, COVID-19 status, age in years and sex. Where available, HLA class I and class II types were taken from metadata supplied by the sample provider and were not determined by assay-based typing.

Spanning cysteine to phenylalanine, the CDR3 consists of 17 amino acids. Only the CDR3 part of the read is kept: 51 bases, read in frame from the first base. Ends trimmed: V by 1 base, J by 4 bases; bases unmatched to a gene: 10. As encoded in the germline V gene, CDR1 is SGHTA while CDR2 is FQGTGA. Whole blood was collected in K2EDTA tubes by collaborating institutions according to the institutions' own protocols. For TCRbeta analysis, collaborators shipped samples in one of three forms: frozen whole blood, isolated PBMCs, or DNA extracted from either of those sample types. TCRbeta CDR3 regions were amplified from genomic DNA by means of the immunoSEQ Assay, a bias-controlled multiplex PCR. As for the original processing: The number of nucleated cells in each sample was estimated by amplification of reference gene primers within the assay. To quantify the absolute abundance of each unique TCRbeta CDR3 rearrangement, sequence reads were collapsed and filtered. Productive Simpson clonality was computed per sample as the square root of Simpson's diversity index over productive rearrangements. TCRdb re-hosts the immuneACCESS table, in-frame sequences only. Its copies lack some clones; in the studies checked, an unresolved V gene accounts for under half of them, and the cause for the rest is not known. V and J calls plus clone size are reproduced from that table; the DNA served to infer D and trimming. This sample lists 89,000 or so clones; 85% were detected once. The ten most abundant clones make up more than 30% of the sample.

General findings and caveats noted by the study authors: The quantity of clinical and demographic metadata differed by source and by participant and was supplied without curation.

Input material: peripheral blood. The chain is assembled from TRBV7-3 and TRBJ2-5, with 9 middle bases fitting TRBD2. This clonotype was sampled from a man older than 75 with acute or convalescent COVID-19. The CDR3 region reads CASSLSSSGSFGETQYF. The bases read TGTGCCAGCAGCTTAAGCAGTAGCGGGAGTTTCGGAGAGACCCAGTACTTC.